The 6 T cell receptor beta chains reported below all come from one sample, sequenced in a study of neurological immune-mediated disorders. TCRdb redid the calling of the 5' RACE reads with MiXCR, one entry per CDR3 protein. The data contain tens of thousands of distinct CDR3 sequences, roughly 11% of them singletons. Sequencing was done on a sample of CD4+ T cells from blood. The receptors here all came from a woman between 25 and 40 years old with HTLV-1-associated myelopathy (HAM/TSP).

The sample holds many counts of this clonotype. The chain recombines TRBV7-2 with TRBJ1-2; the D gene is possibly TRBD1 (6 bases). The CDR3 is 15 amino acids. Germline V gene lookup returns CDR1 SGHTA and CDR2 FQGNSA. V gave up 5 bases and J gave up 7 bases, with 20 bases separating them. The CDR3 region is CASSRGQGWKSGYTF. The CDR3 coding sequence is TGTGCCAGCAGCCGAGGCCAGGGGTGGAAAAGTGGCTACACCTTC.

This clonotype was seen ten or more times. This rearrangement joins TRBV3-1 to TRBJ1-1; no clear D gene. V gave up 4 bases and J gave up 5 bases, with 8 bases separating them. CDR1 and CDR2 (germline): LGHDT, YNNKEL (reference sequence). This CDR3 contains 12 residues. CDR3: CASSPPGTEAFF. The CDR3 DNA reads as TGTGCCAGCAGCCCCCCCGGGACTGAAGCTTTCTTT.

This clonotype was observed at least ten times. The chain has TRBV7-8 and TRBJ2-2, with no clear D. CDR1 SGHVS and CDR2 FQNEAQ come from the germline V gene. This CDR3 contains 15 residues. V was clipped by 0 bases and J by 5 bases, with 10 bases between them. CDR3 nucleotide sequence: TGTGCCAGCAGCTTAGCGGGGATTCGGACCGGGGAGCTGTTTTTT. Its translation: CASSLAGIRTGELFF.

This clonotype was seen at least ten times. The chain uses TRBV3-1 and TRBJ2-6; tentatively, D is TRBD2 (7 bases). V was pared by 6 bases and J by 2 bases, with 11 bases between. The CDR3 sequence is 15 residues long. The germline V gene has CDR1 LGHDT and CDR2 YNNKEL (reference sequence). In DNA form, the CDR3 reads TGTGCCAGCAGTCGCGGGGGCCCTGGGGCCAACGTCCTGACTTTC. Encoded protein: CASSRGGPGANVLTF.

This clonotype has just a few counts. The chain recombines TRBV10-1 with TRBJ1-5; a possible D gene is TRBD1 (6 bases). From germline, CDR1 is WNHNN and CDR2 SYGVQD (reference sequence). V lost 3 bases and J 6 bases, leaving 12 bases between the germline ends. This CDR3 comprises 14 residues. The CDR3 reads CASSDSGASQPQHF. The CDR3 nucleotides read TGCGCCAGCAGTGACTCGGGGGCTAGTCAGCCCCAGCATTTT.

This clonotype was detected ten times or more. The chain employs TRBV28 and TRBJ1-4; 9 positions agree with TRBD1. V dropped 4 bases and J dropped 7; count of bases not matched to a gene: 7. Germline CDR1 is MDHEN and CDR2 is SYDVKM. This CDR3 is 15 amino acids long. CDR3 DNA sequence: TGTGCCAGCAGTTCCAAGGACAGGGGAGGTGAAAAACTGTTTTTT. Encoded protein: CASSSKDRGGEKLFF.